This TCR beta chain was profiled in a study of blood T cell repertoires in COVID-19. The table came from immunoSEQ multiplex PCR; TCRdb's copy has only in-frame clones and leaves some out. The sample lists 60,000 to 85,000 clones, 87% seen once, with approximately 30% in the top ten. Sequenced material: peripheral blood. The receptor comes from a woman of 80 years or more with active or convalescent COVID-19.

The CDR3 is CASSFDRGPSETQYF. For the CDR3, the DNA is TGTGCCAGCAGCTTTGACAGGGGGCCTTCAGAGACCCAGTACTTC. The chain employs TRBV7-2 and TRBJ2-5; 10 nucleotides agree with TRBD1. V trimming: 3 bases; J trimming: 4 bases; junction bases outside the gene matches: 5. CDR3 length: 15 amino acids. CDR1 and CDR2 (germline): SGHTA, FQGNSA.